This T cell receptor (beta chain) was captured by sequencing in a study of blood T cells in healthy people across ages. A second PCR of about 7 to 11 cycles used a sample-barcoded 5' primer and a J-beta primer mix. TCRdb analysed the 5' RACE reads with MiXCR anew, one entry per CDR3 protein. The table lists some 690,000 distinct CDR3 sequences, about a fifth of them singletons. The donors, healthy Caucasians from Russia, were aged roughly 6 to 90. The CDR3 is made up of 11 amino acids. In germline, CDR1 is SQVTM, CDR2 ANQGSEA. As concerns this clonotype: At one boundary the junction diverges from the germline segment, which might be a read error.

The chain recombines TRBV29-1 with TRBJ1-1; TRBD1 matches 7 bases. This TCR derives from a man aged 70-80 years in good health. The sample taken for sequencing was blood. As DNA, the CDR3 is TGCAGCGTAGACCTGACAGGGAGAACTTCCTTT. Its translation is CSVDLTGRTSF.